These T cell receptor beta chains were read from a single sample in a study of blood T cell repertoires in COVID-19. TCRdb's copy holds only in-frame clones and misses some; the assay was immunoSEQ multiplex PCR. Here the sample spans over 140,000 clones, about three quarters being singletons. Sequencing input: peripheral blood. These receptors originate from a woman of 80 years or more with active or convalescent COVID-19. CDR3s include the opening cysteine and the closing phenylalanine or tryptophan. D genes are given only for firm matches. Only some rows state a clone size, as once, few, many or a class for expanded clones.

len,v_gene,d_gene,abundance,j_gene,CDR3aa,CDR3nt
15,TRBV30,TRBD2,once,TRBJ2-7,CAGQGLAGASYEQYF,TGTGCCGGCCAGGGACTAGCGGGGGCCTCCTACGAGCAGTACTTC
17,TRBV7-7,TRBD2,.,TRBJ2-2,CASSLTLAGGQARELFF,TGTGCTAGCAGCTTAACGCTAGCGGGGGGGCAGGCACGGGAGCTGTTTTTT
14,TRBV7-9,TRBD1,.,TRBJ1-1,CASSLGAGGNEAFF,TGTGCCAGCAGCTTAGGTGCAGGGGGGAATGAAGCTTTCTTT
13,TRBV25-1,.,.,TRBJ1-1,CASSTGGNTEAFF,TGTGCCAGCAGTACGGGGGGTAACACTGAAGCTTTCTTT
14,TRBV5-1,TRBD1,.,TRBJ2-5,CASSLVGTDKTQYF,TGCGCCAGCAGCTTGGTAGGGACAGACAAGACCCAGTACTTC
15,TRBV2,.,.,TRBJ1-1,CASSETRAANTEAFF,TGTGCCAGCAGTGAAACGAGGGCAGCGAACACTGAAGCTTTCTTT
17,TRBV28,TRBD1,.,TRBJ1-6,CASSFRGQGGYNSPLHF,TGTGCCAGCAGTTTTAGGGGACAGGGGGGCTATAATTCACCCCTCCACTTT
14,TRBV28,TRBD1,.,TRBJ1-5,CASSSGTGIQPQHF,TGTGCCAGCAGTTCTGGGACAGGGATTCAGCCCCAGCATTTT
15,TRBV5-1,.,.,TRBJ1-4,CASSLAGRDNEKLFF,TGCGCCAGCAGCTTAGCCGGACGGGATAATGAAAAACTGTTTTTT
15,TRBV7-9,.,.,TRBJ1-1,CASNSGRGRGTEAFF,TGTGCCAGCAACTCCGGGCGGGGGCGAGGGACTGAAGCTTTCTTT
13,TRBV12-3/TRBV12-4,TRBD1,few,TRBJ2-7,CASSLQQGYEQYF,TGTGCCAGCAGCCTCCAACAGGGGTACGAGCAGTACTTC
13,TRBV27,.,.,TRBJ1-2,CASRISGAYGYTF,TGTGCCAGCAGGATTAGTGGAGCGTATGGCTACACCTTC
17,TRBV4-1,.,.,TRBJ1-6,CASSQDFHPENNSPLHF,TGCGCCAGCAGCCAAGACTTCCACCCAGAAAATAATTCACCCCTCCACTTT
16,TRBV7-8,TRBD1,.,TRBJ1-2,CASSKGQGNSNYGYTF,TGTGCCAGCAGCAAGGGACAGGGAAACTCTAACTATGGCTACACCTTC
13,TRBV28,.,few,TRBJ1-3,CASSLGGAGTIYF,TGTGCCAGCAGTTTAGGGGGGGCCGGCACCATATATTTT
14,TRBV6-2/TRBV6-3,.,.,TRBJ1-1,CASSRHSGDTEAFF,TGTGCCAGCAGTCGGCATTCCGGGGACACTGAAGCTTTCTTT
14,TRBV5-1,.,.,TRBJ2-2,CASSQLVSPGELFF,TGCGCCAGCAGCCAATTAGTTTCCCCCGGGGAGCTGTTTTTT
19,TRBV27,TRBD2,.,TRBJ2-1,CASRPLLAGGLGPYNEQFF,TGTGCCAGCAGACCATTACTAGCGGGGGGGCTTGGCCCCTACAATGAGCAGTTCTTC
17,TRBV13,TRBD2,few,TRBJ2-5,CASSSRGSGGIQETQYF,TGTGCCAGCAGCTCCCGGGGTAGCGGGGGGATCCAAGAGACCCAGTACTTC
13,TRBV30,TRBD1,.,TRBJ1-4,CAWNRQGEEKLFF,TGTGCCTGGAATAGGCAGGGGGAGGAAAAACTGTTTTTT
13,TRBV5-6,.,.,TRBJ2-7,CASSAGGLDEQYF,TGTGCCAGCAGCGCAGGGGGGCTCGACGAGCAGTACTTC
17,TRBV28,TRBD1,.,TRBJ1-2,CASSHQEHRGITYGYTF,TGTGCCAGCAGTCACCAAGAACACAGGGGAATTACCTATGGCTACACCTTC